The clone carrying this TCR beta chain was seen just once. Antigen unknown. These data belong to a study of cytomegalovirus exposure and HLA in healthy donors. The CDR3 totals 15 residues. V was clipped by 3 bases and J by 2 bases; unmatched bases: 2. Germline V gives CDR1 LNHDA, CDR2 SQIVND (reference sequence). The PCR made use of 60 Vbeta and 13 Jbeta primers. Generated by immunoSEQ multiplex PCR, the TCRdb table keeps only in-frame clones and is missing some. Among roughly 99,000 clones listed, 82% were seen once. Overall study findings and caveats: Common viral pathogens (according to a later analysis) appeared linked to several of the most significant clusters. Some V segments, including TRBV6-2 and TRBV6-3, were excluded as indistinguishable. It was reportedly the case that the classifier diagnosed cytomegalovirus status with high specificity and sensitivity.

The V and J genes are TRBV19 and TRBJ1-5; 9 bases align to TRBD1. The specimen sequenced was PBMCs. The clonotype originates from a man younger than 45 in good health and CMV-seropositive. Written as DNA, the CDR3 is TGTGCCAGTAGTATCGGGACAGGGCGCAATCAGCCCCAGCATTTT. It translates to CASSIGTGRNQPQHF. The whole variable domain, remainder taken from reference TRBV19 and TRBJ1-5, is DGGITQSPKYLFRKEGQNVTLSCEQNLNHDAMYWYRQDPGQGLRLIYYSQIVNDFQKGDIAEGYSVSREKKESFPLTVTSAQKNPTAFYLCASSIGTGRNQPQHFGDGTRLSIL.